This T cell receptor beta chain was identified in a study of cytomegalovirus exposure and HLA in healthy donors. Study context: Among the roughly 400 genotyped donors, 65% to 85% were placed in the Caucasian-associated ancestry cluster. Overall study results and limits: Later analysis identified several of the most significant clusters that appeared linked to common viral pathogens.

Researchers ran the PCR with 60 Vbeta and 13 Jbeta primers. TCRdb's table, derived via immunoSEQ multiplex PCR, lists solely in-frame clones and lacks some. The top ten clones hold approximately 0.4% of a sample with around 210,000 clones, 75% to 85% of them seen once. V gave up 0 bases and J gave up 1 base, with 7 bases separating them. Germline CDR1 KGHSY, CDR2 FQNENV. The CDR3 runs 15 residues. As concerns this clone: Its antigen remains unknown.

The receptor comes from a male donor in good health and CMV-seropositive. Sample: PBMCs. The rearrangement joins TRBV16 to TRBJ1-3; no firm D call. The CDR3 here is CASSQSTGSGNTIYF. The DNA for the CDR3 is TGTGCCAGCAGCCAATCTACGGGTTCTGGAAACACCATATATTTT.